This T cell receptor (beta chain) was profiled in a study of beta chain features in type 1 diabetes. The study's findings and limits: Across all four CD4+ subsets, people with type 1 diabetes showed modestly shorter TCRB CDR3s.

CDR1 and CDR2 from the germline V gene are MNHNY and SVGAGI (reference sequence). V lost 2 bases and J lost 5, with 14 bases in between. CDR3 length: 15 residues. Since all of the isolated RNA was reverse transcribed, expressed TCRB transcripts were what got sequenced. Assay used: immunoSEQ multiplex PCR; TCRdb lists only in-frame clones, some missing. The data show about 150,000 clones, about a tenth seen once. As for this clone: The target antigen is unknown.

The J gene is TRBJ2-3, the V gene TRBV6-6, with TRBD1 as a possible D gene (6 bases). The sequence came from a young man with type 1 diabetes. The sample consisted of central memory CD4+ T cells from blood. CDR3: CASSYPGSGVDTQYF. In DNA, the CDR3 is TGTGCCAGCAGTTACCCGGGATCAGGGGTAGATACGCAGTATTTT.